The present TCR beta chain was sequenced within a study of T cell responses to AZD1222 COVID-19 vaccine. Study-level results: Spike-specific TCR breadth and depth rose after two AZD1222 doses.

The CDR3 length is 14 residues. The V and J ends lost 4 bases and 5 bases, in that order; junction bases with no gene match: 5. Germline assignment: CDR1 SGHNT and CDR2 YYREEE (reference sequence). Using immunoSEQ multiplex PCR, the repertoire was profiled, and TCRdb retains in-frame clones only, with some absent. This sample has approximately 96,000 clones, with about 93% found just once. With respect to this clone: Its antigen is as yet unknown.

Doses given second, at about 4 or about 12 weeks, were pooled. The V gene is TRBV5-4, the J gene TRBJ1-5; TRBD1 aligns across 8 bases. This specimen was peripheral blood, taken 28 days after the second AZD1222 dose. The sequence came from an adult who received the AZD1222 COVID-19 vaccine. As DNA, the CDR3 is TGTGCCAGCAGCGTGGACAGGGTTGATCAGCCCCAGCATTTT. It encodes CASSVDRVDQPQHF. Combining the CDR3 with reference TRBV5-4 and TRBJ1-5 gives the whole variable domain ETGVTQSPTHLIKTRGQQVTLRCSSQSGHNTVSWYQQALGQGPQFIFQYYREEENGRGNFPPRFSGLQFPNYSSELNVNALELDDSALYLCASSVDRVDQPQHFGDGTRLSIL.